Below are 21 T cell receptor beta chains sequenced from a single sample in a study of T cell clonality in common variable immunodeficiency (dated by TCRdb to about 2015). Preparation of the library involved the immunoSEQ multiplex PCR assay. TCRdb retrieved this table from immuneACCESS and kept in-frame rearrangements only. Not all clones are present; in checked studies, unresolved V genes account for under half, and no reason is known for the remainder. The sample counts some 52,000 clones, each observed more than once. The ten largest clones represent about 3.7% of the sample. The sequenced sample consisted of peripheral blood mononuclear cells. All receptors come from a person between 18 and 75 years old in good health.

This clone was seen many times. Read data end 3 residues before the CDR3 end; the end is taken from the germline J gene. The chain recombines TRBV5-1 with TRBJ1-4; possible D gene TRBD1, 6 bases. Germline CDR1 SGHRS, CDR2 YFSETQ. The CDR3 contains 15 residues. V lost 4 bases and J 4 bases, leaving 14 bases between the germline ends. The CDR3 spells CASSPGGLLNEKLFF. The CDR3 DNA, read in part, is TGCGCCAGCAGCCCGGGGGGGCTGCTTAATGAAAAA.

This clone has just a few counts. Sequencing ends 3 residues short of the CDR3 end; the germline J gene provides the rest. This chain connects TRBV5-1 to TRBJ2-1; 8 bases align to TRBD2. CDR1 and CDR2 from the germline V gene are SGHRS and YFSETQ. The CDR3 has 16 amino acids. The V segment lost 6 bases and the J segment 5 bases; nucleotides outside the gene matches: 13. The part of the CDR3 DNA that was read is TGCGCCAGCAACCTGGTGACTAGCGACATAAACAATGAG. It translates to CASNLVTSDINNE. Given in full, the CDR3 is CASNLVTSDINNEQFF.

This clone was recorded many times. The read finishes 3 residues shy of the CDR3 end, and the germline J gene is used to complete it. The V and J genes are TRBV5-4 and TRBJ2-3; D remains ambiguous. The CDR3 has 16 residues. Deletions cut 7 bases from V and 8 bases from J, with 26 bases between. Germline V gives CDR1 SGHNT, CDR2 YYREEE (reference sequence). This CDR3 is CASFSPEQPAQITQYF. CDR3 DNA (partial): TGTGCCAGCTTCAGTCCTGAGCAGCCAGCACAGATTACG. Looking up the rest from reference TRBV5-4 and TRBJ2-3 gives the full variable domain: ETGVTQSPTHLIKTRGQQVTLRCSSQSGHNTVSWYQQALGQGPQFIFQYYREEENGRGNFPPRFSGLQFPNYSSELNVNALELDDSALYLCASFSPEQPAQITQYFGPGTRLTVL.

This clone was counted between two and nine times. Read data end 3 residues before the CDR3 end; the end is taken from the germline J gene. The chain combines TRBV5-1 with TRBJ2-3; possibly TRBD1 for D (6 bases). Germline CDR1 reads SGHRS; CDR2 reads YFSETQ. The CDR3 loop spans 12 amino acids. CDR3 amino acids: CASRTGKETQYF. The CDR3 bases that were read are TGCGCCAGCAGAACAGGGAAAGAGACG.

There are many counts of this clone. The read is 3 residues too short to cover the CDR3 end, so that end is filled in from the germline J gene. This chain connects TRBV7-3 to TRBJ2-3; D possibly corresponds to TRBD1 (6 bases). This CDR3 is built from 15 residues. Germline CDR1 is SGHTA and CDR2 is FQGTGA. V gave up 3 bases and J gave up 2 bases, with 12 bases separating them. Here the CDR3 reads CASSFQGGYTDTQYF. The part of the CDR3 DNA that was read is TGTGCCAGCAGCTTCCAAGGGGGTTACACAGATACG.

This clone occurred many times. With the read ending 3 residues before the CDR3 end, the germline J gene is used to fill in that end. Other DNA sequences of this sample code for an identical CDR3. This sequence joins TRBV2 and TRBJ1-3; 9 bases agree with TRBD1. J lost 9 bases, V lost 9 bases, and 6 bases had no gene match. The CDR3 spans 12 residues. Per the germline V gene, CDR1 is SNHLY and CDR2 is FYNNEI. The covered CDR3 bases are TGTGCCAGTAGGGACAGGGTCCCCACC. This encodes CASRDRVPT. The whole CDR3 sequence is CASRDRVPTIYF. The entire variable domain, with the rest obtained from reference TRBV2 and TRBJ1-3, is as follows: EPEVTQTPSHQVTQMGQEVILRCVPISNHLYFYWYRQILGQKVEFLVSFYNNEISEKSEIFDDQFSVERPDGSNFTLKIRSTKLEDSAMYFCASRDRVPTIYFGEGSWLTVV.

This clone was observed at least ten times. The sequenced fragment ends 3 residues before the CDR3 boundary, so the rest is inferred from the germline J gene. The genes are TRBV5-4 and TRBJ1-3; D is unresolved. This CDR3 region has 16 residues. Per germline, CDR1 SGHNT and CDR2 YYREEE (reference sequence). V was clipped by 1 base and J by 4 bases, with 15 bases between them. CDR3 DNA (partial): TGTGCCAGCAGCTTGAATGGGTGGACTTGGGGAAACACC. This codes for CASSLNGWTWGNT. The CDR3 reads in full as CASSLNGWTWGNTIYF.

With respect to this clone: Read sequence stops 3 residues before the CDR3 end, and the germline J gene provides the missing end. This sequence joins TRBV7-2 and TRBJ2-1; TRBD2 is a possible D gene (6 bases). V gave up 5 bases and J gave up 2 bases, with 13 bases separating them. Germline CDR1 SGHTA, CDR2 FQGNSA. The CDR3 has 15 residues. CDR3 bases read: TGTGCCAGCAGCCCCTGGCGGGGCACCTACAATGAG. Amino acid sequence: CASSPWRGTYNE. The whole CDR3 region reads CASSPWRGTYNEQFF.

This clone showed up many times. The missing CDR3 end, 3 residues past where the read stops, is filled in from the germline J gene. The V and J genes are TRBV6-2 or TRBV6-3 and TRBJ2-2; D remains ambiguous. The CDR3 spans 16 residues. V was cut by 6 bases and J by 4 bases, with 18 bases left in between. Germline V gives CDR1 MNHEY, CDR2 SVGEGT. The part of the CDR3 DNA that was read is TGTGCCAGCAGCGATATTCCCCAGCCGGGCACCGGGGAG. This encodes CASSDIPQPGTGE. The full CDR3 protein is CASSDIPQPGTGELFF.

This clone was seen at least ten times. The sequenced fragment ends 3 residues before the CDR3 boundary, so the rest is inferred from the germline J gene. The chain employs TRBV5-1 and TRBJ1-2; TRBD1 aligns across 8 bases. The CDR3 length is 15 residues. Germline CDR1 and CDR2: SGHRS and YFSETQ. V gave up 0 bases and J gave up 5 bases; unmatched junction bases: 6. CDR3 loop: CASSLETGGRYGYTF. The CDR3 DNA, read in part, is TGCGCCAGCAGCTTGGAAACAGGGGGTCGTTATGGC.

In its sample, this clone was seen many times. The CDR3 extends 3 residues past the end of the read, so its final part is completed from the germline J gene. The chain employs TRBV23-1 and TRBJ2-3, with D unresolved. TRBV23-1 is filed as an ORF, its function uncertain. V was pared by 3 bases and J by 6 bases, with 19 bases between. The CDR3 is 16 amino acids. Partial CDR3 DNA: TGCGCCAGCAGTCACTCCTCCGCTAGAGTTTCGGATACG. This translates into CASSHSSARVSDT. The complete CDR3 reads CASSHSSARVSDTQYF.

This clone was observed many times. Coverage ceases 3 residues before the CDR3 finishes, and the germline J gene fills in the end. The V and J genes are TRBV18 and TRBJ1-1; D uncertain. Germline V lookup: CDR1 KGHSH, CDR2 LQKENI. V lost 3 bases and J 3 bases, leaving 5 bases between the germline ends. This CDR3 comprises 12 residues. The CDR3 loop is CASSPIDTEAFF. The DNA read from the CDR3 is TGTGCCAGCTCACCCATTGACACTGAA.

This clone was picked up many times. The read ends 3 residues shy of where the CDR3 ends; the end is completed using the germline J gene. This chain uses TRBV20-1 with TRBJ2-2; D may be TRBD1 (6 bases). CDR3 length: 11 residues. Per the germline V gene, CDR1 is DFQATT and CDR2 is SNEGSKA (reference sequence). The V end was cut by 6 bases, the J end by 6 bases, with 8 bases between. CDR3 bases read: TGCAGTGCCACAGGGTCCGGGGAG. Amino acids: CSATGSGE. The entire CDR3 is CSATGSGELFF.

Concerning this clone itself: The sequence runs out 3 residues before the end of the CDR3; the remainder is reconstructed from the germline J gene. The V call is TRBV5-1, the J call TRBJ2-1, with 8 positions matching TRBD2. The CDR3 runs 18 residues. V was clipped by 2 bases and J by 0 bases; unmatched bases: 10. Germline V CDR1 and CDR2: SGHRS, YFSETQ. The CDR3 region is CASSFSGGSGVSYNEQFF. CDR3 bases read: TGCGCCAGCAGCTTTTCAGGAGGTAGCGGGGTCTCCTACAATGAG.

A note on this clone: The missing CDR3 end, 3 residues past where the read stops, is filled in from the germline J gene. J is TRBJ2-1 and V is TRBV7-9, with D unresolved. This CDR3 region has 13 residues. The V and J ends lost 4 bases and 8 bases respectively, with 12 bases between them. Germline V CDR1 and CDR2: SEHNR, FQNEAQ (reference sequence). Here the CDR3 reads CASSSTRADEQFF. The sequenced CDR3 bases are TGTGCCAGCAGCTCGACTCGTGCGGATGAG.

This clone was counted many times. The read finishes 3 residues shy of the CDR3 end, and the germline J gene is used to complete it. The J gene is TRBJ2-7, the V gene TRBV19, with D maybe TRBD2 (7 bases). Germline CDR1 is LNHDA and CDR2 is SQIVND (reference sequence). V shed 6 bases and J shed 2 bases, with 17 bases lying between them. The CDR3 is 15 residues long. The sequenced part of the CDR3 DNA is TGTGCCAGTAGGGATGAACAGGGAGGGACCTACGAG. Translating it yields CASRDEQGGTYE. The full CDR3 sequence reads CASRDEQGGTYEQYF.

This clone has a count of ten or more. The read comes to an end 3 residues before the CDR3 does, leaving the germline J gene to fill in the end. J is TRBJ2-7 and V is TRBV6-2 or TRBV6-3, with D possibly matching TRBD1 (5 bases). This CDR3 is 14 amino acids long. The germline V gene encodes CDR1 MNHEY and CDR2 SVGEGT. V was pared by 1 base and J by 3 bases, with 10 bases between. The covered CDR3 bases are TGTGCCAGCAGTTACTTCGGACAACGCTACGAG. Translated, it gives CASSYFGQRYE. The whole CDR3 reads CASSYFGQRYEQYF.

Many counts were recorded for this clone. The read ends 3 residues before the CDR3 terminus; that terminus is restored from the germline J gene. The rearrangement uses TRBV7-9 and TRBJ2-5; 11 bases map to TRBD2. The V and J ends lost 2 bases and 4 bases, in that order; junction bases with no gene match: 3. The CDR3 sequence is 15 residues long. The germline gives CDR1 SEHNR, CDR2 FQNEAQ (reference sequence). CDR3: CASSLLAGGRETQYF. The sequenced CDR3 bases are TGTGCCAGCAGCTTACTAGCGGGAGGTAGAGAGACC.

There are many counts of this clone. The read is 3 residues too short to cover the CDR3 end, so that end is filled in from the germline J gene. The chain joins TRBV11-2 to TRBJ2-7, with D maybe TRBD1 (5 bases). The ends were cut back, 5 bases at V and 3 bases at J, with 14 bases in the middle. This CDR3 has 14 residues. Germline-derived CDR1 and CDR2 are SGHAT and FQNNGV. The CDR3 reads CASSRHADIYEQYF. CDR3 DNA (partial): TGTGCCAGCAGCCGCCACGCGGACATCTACGAG.

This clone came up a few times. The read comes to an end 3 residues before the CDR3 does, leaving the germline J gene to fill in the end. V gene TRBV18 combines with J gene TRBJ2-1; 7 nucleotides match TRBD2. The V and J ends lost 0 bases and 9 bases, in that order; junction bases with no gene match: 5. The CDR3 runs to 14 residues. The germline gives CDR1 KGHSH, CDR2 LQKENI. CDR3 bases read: TGTGCCAGCTCACCACCTGGGAGGGGAAGTGAG. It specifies CASSPPGRGSE. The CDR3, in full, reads CASSPPGRGSEQFF.

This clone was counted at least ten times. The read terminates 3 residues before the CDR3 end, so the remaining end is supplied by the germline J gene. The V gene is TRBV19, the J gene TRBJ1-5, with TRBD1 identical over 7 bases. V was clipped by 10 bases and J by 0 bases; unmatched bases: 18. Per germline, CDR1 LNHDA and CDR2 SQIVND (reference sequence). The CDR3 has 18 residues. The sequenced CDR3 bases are TGTGCCACACGACAGGGCCAAGGGAGTCTGCGTAGCAATCAGCCC. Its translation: CATRQGQGSLRSNQP. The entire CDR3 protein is CATRQGQGSLRSNQPQHF. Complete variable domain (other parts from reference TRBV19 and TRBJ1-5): DGGITQSPKYLFRKEGQNVTLSCEQNLNHDAMYWYRQDPGQGLRLIYYSQIVNDFQKGDIAEGYSVSREKKESFPLTVTSAQKNPTAFYLCATRQGQGSLRSNQPQHFGDGTRLSIL.